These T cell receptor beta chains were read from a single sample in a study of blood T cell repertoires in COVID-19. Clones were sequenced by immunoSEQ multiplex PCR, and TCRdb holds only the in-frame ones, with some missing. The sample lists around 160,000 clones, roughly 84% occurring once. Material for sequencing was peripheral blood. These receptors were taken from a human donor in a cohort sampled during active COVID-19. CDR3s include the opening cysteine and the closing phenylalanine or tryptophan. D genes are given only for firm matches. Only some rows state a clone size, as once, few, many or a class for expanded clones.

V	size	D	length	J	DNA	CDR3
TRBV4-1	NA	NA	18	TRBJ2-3	TGCGCCAGCAGCCAAGATTTGGGACACCCGGAATACACAGATACGCAGTATTTT	CASSQDLGHPEYTDTQYF
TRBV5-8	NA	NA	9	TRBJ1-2	TGTGCCAGCAGCTCCCCGGGGACCTTC	CASSSPGTF
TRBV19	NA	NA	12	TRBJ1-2	TGTGCCAGTAGTACTACAGGTAACCGCTACACCTTC	CASSTTGNRYTF
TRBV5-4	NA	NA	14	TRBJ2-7	TGTGCCAGCAGCCTTTACAGGAGCTCCTACGAGCAGTACTTC	CASSLYRSSYEQYF
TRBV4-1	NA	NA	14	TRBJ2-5	TGCGCCAGCAGCTCCACTCTAGATCGGGAGACCCAGTACTTC	CASSSTLDRETQYF
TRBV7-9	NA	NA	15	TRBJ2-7	TGTGCCAGCAGCGACTTTCGCGGGGACTCCTACGAGCAGTACTTC	CASSDFRGDSYEQYF
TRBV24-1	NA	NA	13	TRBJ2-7	TGTGCCACCAGTGATTTGCAAGGGGACGAGCAGTACTTC	CATSDLQGDEQYF
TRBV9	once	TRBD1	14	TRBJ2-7	TGTGCCAGCAGCCCCCACTACAGGGGCTACGAGCAGTACTTC	CASSPHYRGYEQYF
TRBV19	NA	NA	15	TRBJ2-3	TGTGCCAGTAGTACCCCGGGGGTAAGCACAGATACGCAGTATTTT	CASSTPGVSTDTQYF
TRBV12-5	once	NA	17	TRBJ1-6	TGTGCTAGTGGTTTGGTATATGTTAGCTCCTATAATTCACCCCTCCACTTT	CASGLVYVSSYNSPLHF
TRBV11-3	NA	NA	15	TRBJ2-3	TGTGCCAGCAGCTTAGAGGTTCTAGGCACAGATACGCAGTATTTT	CASSLEVLGTDTQYF
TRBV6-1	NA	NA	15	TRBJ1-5	TGTGCCAGCAGTGAATTGGGGGGAAGCAATCAGCCCCAGCATTTT	CASSELGGSNQPQHF
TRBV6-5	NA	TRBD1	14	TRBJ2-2	TGTGCCAGCGCCGGGACAGAGAACACCGGGGAGCTGTTTTTT	CASAGTENTGELFF
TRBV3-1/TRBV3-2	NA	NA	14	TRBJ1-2	TGTGCCAGCAGCCAAGTAAGAGGGAACTATGGCTACACCTTC	CASSQVRGNYGYTF
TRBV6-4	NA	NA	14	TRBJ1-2	TGTGCCAGCAGTGACTCGTCAGGGAGGTTAGGCTACACCTTC	CASSDSSGRLGYTF
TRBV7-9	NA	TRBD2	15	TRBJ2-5	TGTGCCAGCAGCCGATCTAGCGGAAGCGGGGAGACCCAGTACTTC	CASSRSSGSGETQYF
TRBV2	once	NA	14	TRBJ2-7	TGTGCCAGCAGTGAACAGTCAAGCTCCTACGAGCAGTACTTC	CASSEQSSSYEQYF
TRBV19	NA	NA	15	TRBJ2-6	TGTGCCAGTAGTAGGGGGGGCGCTGGGGCCAACGTCCTGACTTTC	CASSRGGAGANVLTF
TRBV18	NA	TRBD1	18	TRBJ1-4	TGTGCCAGCTCACCAACGGGACAGGGTATCGCAACTAATGAAAAACTGTTTTTT	CASSPTGQGIATNEKLFF
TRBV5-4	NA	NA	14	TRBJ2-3	TGTGCCAGCACCGGGGGTCCCAACACAGATACGCAGTATTTT	CASTGGPNTDTQYF
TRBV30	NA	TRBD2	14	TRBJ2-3	TGTGCCTGCCCCCCGGCTAGCGGGAGAGATACGCAGTATTTT	CACPPASGRDTQYF
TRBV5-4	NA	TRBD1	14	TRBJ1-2	TGTGCCAGCAGCCCCGGGACAGAGTTATATGGCTACACCTTC	CASSPGTELYGYTF
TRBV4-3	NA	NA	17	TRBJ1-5	TGCGCCAGCAGCCAAGATTTGGCACCGTATAGCAATCAGCCCCAGCATTTT	CASSQDLAPYSNQPQHF
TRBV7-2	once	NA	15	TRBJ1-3	TGTGCCAGCAGCGTTTGGGGGGAAGCTGGAAACACCATATATTTT	CASSVWGEAGNTIYF
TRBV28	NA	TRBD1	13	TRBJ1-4	TGTGCCGCTAGGGGGCCAACTAATGAAAAACTGTTTTTT	CAARGPTNEKLFF
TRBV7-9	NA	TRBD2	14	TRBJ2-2	TGTGCCGGGCTAGCGGGGACGAACACCGGGGAGCTGTTTTTT	CAGLAGTNTGELFF
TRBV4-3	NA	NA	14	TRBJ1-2	TGCGCCAGCAGCCAAGATCCCCACAGACACCCTTACACCTTC	CASSQDPHRHPYTF
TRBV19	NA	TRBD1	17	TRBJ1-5	TGTGCCAGTAGTATATCAGCGGTCAGGGGGTTAGATCAGCCCCAGCATTTT	CASSISAVRGLDQPQHF
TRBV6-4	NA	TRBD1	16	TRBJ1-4	TGTGCCAGCAGTGGCGGGACAGGGGCCGATAATGAAAAACTGTTTTTT	CASSGGTGADNEKLFF
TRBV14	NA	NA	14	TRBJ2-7	TGTGCCAGCAGCCCGCAGGGGGGACCCTACGAGCAGTACTTC	CASSPQGGPYEQYF
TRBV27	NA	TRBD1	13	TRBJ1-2	TGTGCCAGCAGTTTAAGACAGGGATATGGCTACATCTTC	CASSLRQGYGYIF
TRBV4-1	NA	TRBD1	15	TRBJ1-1	TGCGCCAGCAGCCTTGGGACAGGTACGAACACTGAAGCTTTCTTT	CASSLGTGTNTEAFF
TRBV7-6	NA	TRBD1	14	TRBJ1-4	TGTGCCAGCAGCTTAGGGACAGGCAAGGGAAAACTGTTTTTT	CASSLGTGKGKLFF
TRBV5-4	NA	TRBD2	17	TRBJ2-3	TGTGCCAGCAGCTTGGAAAGAGGCGGGGGGGCGATAGATACGCAGTATTTT	CASSLERGGGAIDTQYF
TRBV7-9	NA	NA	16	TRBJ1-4	TGTGCCAGCAGCTTAGAGAGCCCCCAACTTAATGAAAAACTGTTTTTT	CASSLESPQLNEKLFF
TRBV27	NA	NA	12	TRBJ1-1	TGTGCCAGCAGTTTTAGGGGGACAGAAGCTTTCTTT	CASSFRGTEAFF
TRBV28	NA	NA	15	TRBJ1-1	TGTGCCAGCAGTTTCAGACGGACTATGAACACTGAAGCTTTCTTT	CASSFRRTMNTEAFF
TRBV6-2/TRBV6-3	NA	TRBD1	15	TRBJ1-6	TGTGCCAGCAGCGCCGTGGGACAGGGGTATTCACCCCTCCACTTT	CASSAVGQGYSPLHF
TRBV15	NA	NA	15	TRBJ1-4	TGTGCCACCAGCAACCGTGGGAGGGTGGGTGAAAAACTGTTTTTT	CATSNRGRVGEKLFF
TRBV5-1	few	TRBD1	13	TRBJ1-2	TGCGCCAGCAGCTTGGGGACAGGGCATGGCTACACCTTC	CASSLGTGHGYTF
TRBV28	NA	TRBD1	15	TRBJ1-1	TGTGCCAGCACCTCCCCAGGCGCAGGGGGCACTGAAGCTTTCTTT	CASTSPGAGGTEAFF
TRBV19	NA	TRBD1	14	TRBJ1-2	TGTGCCAGTAGTGTTGGGACAGCCTTCTATGGCTACACCTTC	CASSVGTAFYGYTF
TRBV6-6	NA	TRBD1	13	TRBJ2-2	TGTGCCAGCAGGAGACAGGGTCCCGGGGAGCTGTTTTTT	CASRRQGPGELFF
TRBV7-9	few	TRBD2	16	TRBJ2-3	TGTGCCAGCAGCCCACGTAGCGGGGGGGCGGGAGATACGCAGTATTTT	CASSPRSGGAGDTQYF
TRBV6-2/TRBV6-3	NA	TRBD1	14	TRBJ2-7	TGTGCCAGCAGTTACGGCCAGGGGGCAAGGGAGCAGTACTTC	CASSYGQGAREQYF
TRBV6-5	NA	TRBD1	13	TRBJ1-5	TGTGCCAGCAGTCCACAGGGGGACCAGCCCCAGCATTTT	CASSPQGDQPQHF
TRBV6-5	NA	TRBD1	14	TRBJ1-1	TGTGCCACCCAACTTACAGGGGAGGACACTGAAGCTTTCTTT	CATQLTGEDTEAFF
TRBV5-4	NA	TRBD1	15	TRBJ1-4	TGTGCCAGCAGCATCAAAGGACAGGGTAATGAAAAACTGTTTTTT	CASSIKGQGNEKLFF
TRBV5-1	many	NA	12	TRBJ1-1	TGCGCCAGCAGCTCCTTTACAGGTGAAGCTTTCTTT	CASSSFTGEAFF